This record covers a single TCR beta chain. CDR1 and CDR2 (germline): SQVTM, ANQGSEA. The CDR3 runs 15 residues. Amplification yielded TCR beta CDR3 regions, with RNA transcripts as the source. The study used the HTBI primer set for a first-round RT-PCR of the TCR CDR3. TCRdb itself ran the multiplex PCR reads through MiXCR, one entry per CDR3 protein. The sample carries approximately 560,000 distinct CDR3 sequences, about 45% recorded once. This sample is drawn from a study of T cells in Graves' hyperthyroidism and ophthalmopathy. The gene calls are TRBV29-1 and TRBJ2-2; D unresolved. Sequencing was carried out using peripheral blood or thyroid tissue (not recorded which). This TCR came from a woman aged 18-29 years with Graves' hyperthyroidism. The CDR3 bases are TGCAGTGCTAGAGATCCCGGGCCAGACACCGGGGAGCTGTTTTTT. Translating it yields CSARDPGPDTGELFF.